The rows below give T cell receptor beta chains drawn from one sample of a study of post-analysis software for immune sequencing data. MiXCR, run by TCRdb on the PCR reads, gives a single entry per CDR3 protein. This table has over 700,000 distinct CDR3 sequences, 25% to 30% appearing once. The sequencing sample was made of blood. The receptors here all came from a girl between 5 and 17 years old with multiple sclerosis. Each CDR3 is given with its conserved first and last residue. The D gene is left open where the match is weak. Some rows have no size entry. The others give once, few or many, or a class for an expanded clone.

cdr3_nt cdr3_aa clone_size j_call v_call d_call
TGTGCCAGCAGCGCGACAGGGACTAATGAAAAACTGTTTTTT CASSATGTNEKLFF . TRBJ1-4 TRBV7-2 TRBD1
TGTGCCAGCGGGGGGCCACTTCCCCAGTACTTC CASGGPLPQYF . TRBJ2-7 TRBV27 .
TGCAGTGCTAGTCTAGTGTGGGCGGGAGTGCAAACGCAGTATTTT CSASLVWAGVQTQYF . TRBJ2-3 TRBV20-1 TRBD2
TGTGCCAGCTCCCCGTGGCAGGGGGAAGAGACCCAGTACTTC CASSPWQGEETQYF few TRBJ2-5 TRBV6-5 TRBD1
TGTGCCAGCAGTTACTTCATCTCCTACTATGGCTACACCTTC CASSYFISYYGYTF few TRBJ1-2 TRBV6-6 .
TGTGCCAGCAGACCGGCCGTTACAGGCTACACCTTC CASRPAVTGYTF few TRBJ1-2 TRBV6-1 .
TGTGCCAGCAGCCCCCAAGCGGGAGAAATGAATACGCAGTATTTT CASSPQAGEMNTQYF . TRBJ2-3 TRBV7-2 TRBD2
TGTGCCAGCAGTTCGGTCACACAGGGGGCGCGGACTGAAGCTTTCTTT CASSSVTQGARTEAFF . TRBJ1-1 TRBV6-5 TRBD1
TGTGCCAGCAGCCCCCAGGGGTGGGCTAGCGGCTACGAGCAGTACTTC CASSPQGWASGYEQYF many TRBJ2-7 TRBV7-2 .
TGTGCCAGCAGCTTTACATCGAACACTGAAGCTTTCTTT CASSFTSNTEAFF . TRBJ1-1 TRBV7-9 .
TGCAGTGCTAGACATAGCGGTTCCCAAGAGACCCAGTACTTC CSARHSGSQETQYF few TRBJ2-5 TRBV20-1 .
TGTGCCAGCAGCTTAGTGATCAGGGGACAATACAATGAGCAGTTCTTC CASSLVIRGQYNEQFF few TRBJ2-1 TRBV13 .
TGTGCCAGCAGCTTAGTGAGGCAGACCTACGAGCAGTACTTC CASSLVRQTYEQYF many TRBJ2-7 TRBV11-2 .
TGCGCCAGCAGCCAAGGGGTCAGGAACTATGGCTACACCTTC CASSQGVRNYGYTF . TRBJ1-2 TRBV4-3 .
TGTGCCAGCAGCGGAACCGAGGGACAGGGGTATGAGCAGTTCTTC CASSGTEGQGYEQFF . TRBJ2-1 TRBV7-8 TRBD1
TGTGCCAGCAGTTTGGCCCAAGGAGGCCCCTACGAGCAGTACTTC CASSLAQGGPYEQYF . TRBJ2-7 TRBV28 .
TGCAGTGCTCCTGACAGGGGCTGGACCCAGTACTTC CSAPDRGWTQYF . TRBJ2-5 TRBV20-1 TRBD1
TGCGCCAGCAGCGGGACTAGCGCCGCCTACGAGCAGTACTTC CASSGTSAAYEQYF . TRBJ2-7 TRBV5-1 TRBD2
TGTGCCAGCAGGAAACTAGGAAGCATCCGACGGGGTGAGCAGTTCTTC CASRKLGSIRRGEQFF few TRBJ2-1 TRBV28 .
TGCAGTGCTAGAGATCCTAGGTCTAGCACAGATACGCAGTATTTT CSARDPRSSTDTQYF . TRBJ2-3 TRBV20-1 .
TGTGCCAGCAGTTACTGGACAGGGGATTGGTATGGCTACACCTTC CASSYWTGDWYGYTF once TRBJ1-2 TRBV6-6 TRBD1
TGTGCCAGCAGCTTAGGTGGCAGGCGAGCTAACTATGGCTACACCTTC CASSLGGRRANYGYTF . TRBJ1-2 TRBV7-8 .
TGCAGTGCTAGGGTCGCAGCAACTAATGAAAAACTGTTTTTT CSARVAATNEKLFF few TRBJ1-4 TRBV20-1 .
TGTGCCAGCAGTTCGGTGGCTAGCGGGAGTATTATCGGGGAGCTGTTTTTT CASSSVASGSIIGELFF . TRBJ2-2 TRBV6-2/TRBV6-3 TRBD2
TGTGCCAGCAGCTTCAACGTAGGGACCGGGGGCTACAATGAGCAGTTCTTC CASSFNVGTGGYNEQFF . TRBJ2-1 TRBV7-8 .
TGTGCCAGCAGCAGAAGTATAGCGGGGCCATCCCCCTACGAGCAGTACTTC CASSRSIAGPSPYEQYF . TRBJ2-7 TRBV7-8 TRBD2
TGCAGCGTGGGGACACGGAAGAACACTGAAGCTTTCTTT CSVGTRKNTEAFF once TRBJ1-1 TRBV29-1 .
TGTGCCAGCAGCGTAGATTCGGGAGTCTACGAGCAGTACTTC CASSVDSGVYEQYF few TRBJ2-7 TRBV9 .
TGTGCCAGCAGCCTCAGAGGGGTCGGATCACCCCTCCACTTT CASSLRGVGSPLHF . TRBJ1-6 TRBV4-2 .
TGCAGTGGCGGGGGGAACTATGGCTACACCTTC CSGGGNYGYTF . TRBJ1-2 TRBV20-1 .
TGCGCCAGCCCCCCGGGGATACCAGGAGAGCAGTACTTC CASPPGIPGEQYF few TRBJ2-7 TRBV4-3 .
TGTGCCAGCAGCCCTCGGGGAAATAGCAATCAGCCCCAGCATTTT CASSPRGNSNQPQHF few TRBJ1-5 TRBV6-5 .